This is a list of T cell receptor beta chains from one sample in a study of cytomegalovirus exposure and HLA in healthy donors. The repertoire was sequenced with immunoSEQ multiplex PCR; TCRdb's copy has only in-frame clones and lacks some. The sample table sets out 45,000 to 55,000 clones. The sample consisted of PBMCs. The receptor set was obtained from a male donor in good health and CMV-seropositive. Both conserved end residues are part of each CDR3. Fields, in order: J gene, D gene, V gene, CDR3 protein, CDR3 DNA. A D gene is named only where the DNA matches it firmly.

J gene: TRBJ1-1
D gene: NA
V gene: TRBV5-1
CDR3 protein: CASSFSSTGRTEAFF
CDR3 DNA: TGCGCCAGCAGCTTCTCATCGACAGGACGCACTGAAGCTTTCTTT

J gene: TRBJ2-5
D gene: NA
V gene: TRBV4-1
CDR3 protein: CASSQEARAREETQYF
CDR3 DNA: TGCGCCAGCAGCCAAGAGGCGCGGGCTAGGGAGGAGACCCAGTACTTC

J gene: TRBJ1-5
D gene: TRBD1
V gene: TRBV18
CDR3 protein: CASSPGTGLYSNQPQHF
CDR3 DNA: TGTGCCAGCTCACCTGGGACAGGACTGTATAGCAATCAGCCCCAGCATTTT

J gene: TRBJ2-7
D gene: TRBD1
V gene: TRBV7-9
CDR3 protein: CASSSGQATSQYF
CDR3 DNA: TGTGCCAGCAGCTCTGGACAGGCCACGTCGCAGTACTTC

J gene: TRBJ2-7
D gene: TRBD2
V gene: TRBV5-1
CDR3 protein: CASSSSGGTAYEQYF
CDR3 DNA: TGCGCCAGCAGCTCGAGCGGGGGGACCGCCTACGAGCAGTACTTC

J gene: TRBJ1-5
D gene: NA
V gene: TRBV6-5
CDR3 protein: CASSSGGVHQPQHF
CDR3 DNA: TGTGCCAGCAGTTCAGGAGGGGTCCATCAGCCCCAGCATTTT

J gene: TRBJ2-3
D gene: NA
V gene: TRBV4-3
CDR3 protein: CASSQGPSGASTDTQYF
CDR3 DNA: TGCGCCAGCAGCCAAGGTCCCTCGGGAGCTAGCACAGATACGCAGTATTTT

J gene: TRBJ1-4
D gene: NA
V gene: TRBV10-3
CDR3 protein: CAAGASGEKLFF
CDR3 DNA: TGTGCCGCGGGGGCGTCGGGTGAAAAACTGTTTTTT

J gene: TRBJ2-5
D gene: NA
V gene: TRBV5-4
CDR3 protein: CASSLSLAAADKETQYF
CDR3 DNA: TGTGCCAGCAGCTTGAGTTTAGCGGCGGCTGACAAAGAGACCCAGTACTTC

J gene: TRBJ2-5
D gene: NA
V gene: TRBV15
CDR3 protein: CATSPQDYPKETQYF
CDR3 DNA: TGTGCCACCAGCCCGCAGGACTACCCGAAAGAGACCCAGTACTTC

J gene: TRBJ1-5
D gene: TRBD1
V gene: TRBV6-1
CDR3 protein: CASSESTGRTQPQHF
CDR3 DNA: TGTGCCAGCAGTGAATCGACAGGGAGGACTCAGCCCCAGCATTTT

J gene: TRBJ1-2
D gene: TRBD1
V gene: TRBV30
CDR3 protein: CAWSAGGSGYGYTF
CDR3 DNA: TGTGCCTGGAGTGCAGGGGGCAGCGGCTATGGCTACACCTTC

J gene: TRBJ1-5
D gene: TRBD1
V gene: TRBV6-5
CDR3 protein: CASGTGFYQPQHF
CDR3 DNA: TGTGCCAGCGGGACAGGGTTTTATCAGCCCCAGCATTTT

J gene: TRBJ1-4
D gene: NA
V gene: TRBV7-9
CDR3 protein: CASSYHDGGAKLFF
CDR3 DNA: TGTGCCAGCAGCTATCATGACGGGGGAGCAAAACTGTTTTTT

J gene: TRBJ2-4
D gene: NA
V gene: TRBV6-5
CDR3 protein: CASSVAAKNIQYF
CDR3 DNA: TGTGCCAGCTCCGTTGCGGCCAAAAACATTCAGTACTTC

J gene: TRBJ1-2
D gene: NA
V gene: TRBV4-2
CDR3 protein: CASSHRRGYTF
CDR3 DNA: TGTGCCAGCAGCCATCGTCGGGGCTACACCTTC

J gene: TRBJ1-6
D gene: NA
V gene: TRBV4-1
CDR3 protein: CASSRDTTYNSPLHF
CDR3 DNA: TGCGCCAGCAGCCGGGACACAACGTATAATTCACCCCTCCACTTT

J gene: TRBJ2-7
D gene: TRBD1
V gene: TRBV27
CDR3 protein: CASPPDRGIYEQYF
CDR3 DNA: TGTGCCAGCCCACCGGACAGGGGGATTTACGAGCAGTACTTC

J gene: TRBJ1-2
D gene: NA
V gene: TRBV9
CDR3 protein: CASSRQTNGYTF
CDR3 DNA: TGTGCCAGCAGTAGACAGACGAATGGCTACACCTTC

J gene: TRBJ2-7
D gene: TRBD1
V gene: TRBV18
CDR3 protein: CASSLDRELYEQYF
CDR3 DNA: TGTGCCAGCTCACTGGACAGGGAGTTATACGAGCAGTACTTC

J gene: TRBJ1-5
D gene: TRBD1
V gene: TRBV27
CDR3 protein: CASRADRYQPQHF
CDR3 DNA: TGTGCCAGCAGAGCGGACAGGTATCAGCCCCAGCATTTT

J gene: TRBJ2-7
D gene: TRBD1
V gene: TRBV18
CDR3 protein: CASSPRQGAWEQYF
CDR3 DNA: TGTGCCAGCTCACCAAGACAGGGGGCGTGGGAGCAGTACTTC

J gene: TRBJ2-2
D gene: TRBD2
V gene: TRBV4-3
CDR3 protein: CASSQAGEGGELFF
CDR3 DNA: TGCGCCAGCAGCCAAGCGGGGGAGGGAGGGGAGCTGTTTTTT

J gene: TRBJ1-2
D gene: NA
V gene: TRBV7-9
CDR3 protein: CASSLGGRRDYGYTF
CDR3 DNA: TGTGCCAGCAGCTTAGGGGGCAGACGGGACTATGGCTACACCTTC

J gene: TRBJ2-3
D gene: TRBD2
V gene: TRBV7-3
CDR3 protein: CASSPTSGGAVDTQYF
CDR3 DNA: TGTGCCAGCAGCCCGACTAGCGGGGGGGCCGTGGATACGCAGTATTTT

J gene: TRBJ1-1
D gene: TRBD1
V gene: TRBV5-4
CDR3 protein: CALGTGIMYTEAFF
CDR3 DNA: TGTGCCCTGGGGACAGGGATAATGTACACTGAAGCTTTCTTT

J gene: TRBJ2-5
D gene: TRBD2
V gene: TRBV28
CDR3 protein: CASSLFSGGAETQYF
CDR3 DNA: TGTGCCAGCAGTTTGTTTAGCGGGGGGGCGGAGACCCAGTACTTC

J gene: TRBJ1-4
D gene: NA
V gene: TRBV4-3
CDR3 protein: CASSQDPGVYEKLFF
CDR3 DNA: TGCGCCAGCAGCCAAGATCCGGGGGTCTATGAAAAACTGTTTTTT

J gene: TRBJ1-3
D gene: NA
V gene: TRBV4-3
CDR3 protein: CASSQDLQSGNTIYF
CDR3 DNA: TGCGCCAGCAGCCAAGATCTTCAGTCTGGAAACACCATATATTTT

J gene: TRBJ1-1
D gene: NA
V gene: TRBV27
CDR3 protein: CASSLGRGTEAFF
CDR3 DNA: TGTGCCAGCAGTTTAGGTCGGGGTACTGAAGCTTTCTTT

J gene: TRBJ2-3
D gene: TRBD2
V gene: TRBV7-6
CDR3 protein: CASSSGVAGGTPTDTQYF
CDR3 DNA: TGTGCCAGCAGCTCCGGAGTAGCGGGGGGCACACCCACAGATACGCAGTATTTT

J gene: TRBJ2-7
D gene: NA
V gene: TRBV4-2
CDR3 protein: CASSPSASLYEQYF
CDR3 DNA: TGTGCCAGCAGCCCGTCTGCTAGCTTATACGAGCAGTACTTC

J gene: TRBJ1-6
D gene: TRBD1
V gene: TRBV7-8
CDR3 protein: CASSSQGESPLHF
CDR3 DNA: TGTGCCAGCAGCTCACAGGGGGAATCACCCCTCCACTTT

J gene: TRBJ2-1
D gene: NA
V gene: TRBV28
CDR3 protein: CASSYITEKEFF
CDR3 DNA: TGTGCCAGCAGCTACATCACAGAGAAGGAGTTCTTC

J gene: TRBJ2-6
D gene: TRBD1
V gene: TRBV4-2
CDR3 protein: CASSQGQGAFSGANVLTF
CDR3 DNA: TGTGCCAGCAGCCAGGGACAGGGAGCCTTCTCTGGGGCCAACGTCCTGACTTTC

J gene: TRBJ2-5
D gene: NA
V gene: TRBV7-9
CDR3 protein: CASSSLDNWYQETQYF
CDR3 DNA: TGTGCCAGCAGCTCACTGGACAATTGGTACCAAGAGACCCAGTACTTC

J gene: TRBJ2-6
D gene: NA
V gene: TRBV10-3
CDR3 protein: CAISDPMRAPIPSGANVLTF
CDR3 DNA: TGTGCCATCAGTGACCCGATGAGGGCACCGATCCCCTCTGGGGCCAACGTCCTGACTTTC

J gene: TRBJ2-7
D gene: NA
V gene: TRBV2
CDR3 protein: CASSDRVTYEQYF
CDR3 DNA: TGTGCCAGCAGTGACAGGGTCACCTACGAGCAGTACTTC

J gene: TRBJ1-3
D gene: NA
V gene: TRBV7-2
CDR3 protein: CASSWPAGGSGNTIYF
CDR3 DNA: TGTGCCAGCAGCTGGCCGGCCGGGGGATCTGGAAACACCATATATTTT

J gene: TRBJ1-6
D gene: TRBD1
V gene: TRBV30
CDR3 protein: CACTIGTEGSPLHF
CDR3 DNA: TGTGCCTGTACAATAGGGACAGAAGGTTCACCCCTCCACTTT

J gene: TRBJ2-3
D gene: TRBD2
V gene: TRBV5-1
CDR3 protein: CASSLNSGGGADTQYF
CDR3 DNA: TGCGCCAGCAGCTTGAACAGCGGGGGTGGGGCAGATACGCAGTATTTT

J gene: TRBJ1-4
D gene: NA
V gene: TRBV7-2
CDR3 protein: CASSLAGVEEKLFF
CDR3 DNA: TGTGCCAGCAGCTTAGCAGGAGTCGAGGAAAAACTGTTTTTT

J gene: TRBJ1-2
D gene: NA
V gene: TRBV7-2
CDR3 protein: CASSYGGLGYGYTF
CDR3 DNA: TGTGCCAGCAGCTACGGGGGACTTGGCTATGGCTACACCTTC

J gene: TRBJ1-3
D gene: NA
V gene: TRBV27
CDR3 protein: CASSFGGNSGNTIYF
CDR3 DNA: TGTGCCAGCAGTTTCGGGGGTAACTCTGGAAACACCATATATTTT

J gene: TRBJ1-4
D gene: NA
V gene: TRBV2
CDR3 protein: CASRRRQQLGEKLFF
CDR3 DNA: TGTGCCAGCAGGAGGCGGCAGCAACTAGGTGAAAAACTGTTTTTT

J gene: TRBJ2-3
D gene: NA
V gene: TRBV5-6
CDR3 protein: CASRRQEITDTQYF
CDR3 DNA: TGTGCCAGCAGGAGACAGGAGATAACAGATACGCAGTATTTT

J gene: TRBJ2-5
D gene: NA
V gene: TRBV6-1
CDR3 protein: CASTEFWAEETQYF
CDR3 DNA: TGTGCCAGCACTGAGTTTTGGGCAGAAGAGACCCAGTACTTC

J gene: TRBJ2-2
D gene: TRBD1
V gene: TRBV7-8
CDR3 protein: CASSIRDRSWSGELFF
CDR3 DNA: TGTGCCAGCAGCATCCGGGACAGGTCGTGGTCCGGGGAGCTGTTTTTT

J gene: TRBJ2-7
D gene: NA
V gene: TRBV28
CDR3 protein: CASSLELLINEQYF
CDR3 DNA: TGTGCCAGCAGTTTAGAGCTATTGATTAACGAGCAGTACTTC

J gene: TRBJ2-5
D gene: TRBD1
V gene: TRBV7-6
CDR3 protein: CASSGPPGQGGVEQYF
CDR3 DNA: TGTGCCAGCAGCGGCCCCCCGGGACAGGGGGGAGTAGAGCAGTACTTC

J gene: TRBJ2-1
D gene: NA
V gene: TRBV29-1
CDR3 protein: CSVAQEGQFF
CDR3 DNA: TGCAGCGTTGCACAAGAGGGGCAGTTCTTC

J gene: TRBJ2-2
D gene: NA
V gene: TRBV5-6
CDR3 protein: CASSLATGELFF
CDR3 DNA: TGTGCCAGCAGCTTGGCTACTGGGGAGCTGTTTTTT

J gene: TRBJ2-6
D gene: NA
V gene: TRBV30
CDR3 protein: CAWSVGAGANVLTF
CDR3 DNA: TGTGCCTGGAGTGTAGGGGCAGGGGCCAACGTCCTGACTTTC

J gene: TRBJ2-3
D gene: TRBD2
V gene: TRBV7-9
CDR3 protein: CASSLPLDGLAGFTDTQYF
CDR3 DNA: TGTGCCAGCAGCTTACCACTAGACGGACTAGCGGGGTTCACAGATACGCAGTATTTT

J gene: TRBJ2-7
D gene: NA
V gene: TRBV11-2
CDR3 protein: CASSKTGGPYEQYF
CDR3 DNA: TGTGCCAGCAGCAAGACAGGTGGACCCTACGAGCAGTACTTC

J gene: TRBJ1-3
D gene: TRBD1
V gene: TRBV4-3
CDR3 protein: CASGLQGVAGNTIYF
CDR3 DNA: TGCGCCAGCGGATTACAGGGGGTTGCTGGAAACACCATATATTTT

J gene: TRBJ1-1
D gene: NA
V gene: TRBV15
CDR3 protein: CATSRPRGEAFF
CDR3 DNA: TGTGCCACCAGCAGACCCCGCGGGGAAGCTTTCTTT

J gene: TRBJ2-6
D gene: TRBD1
V gene: TRBV19
CDR3 protein: CASTRTGGESGANVLTF
CDR3 DNA: TGTGCCAGTACCCGGACAGGGGGCGAATCTGGGGCCAACGTCCTGACTTTC

J gene: TRBJ2-3
D gene: NA
V gene: TRBV7-9
CDR3 protein: CTTGGNADTQYF
CDR3 DNA: TGTACCACCGGCGGGAACGCAGATACGCAGTATTTT

J gene: TRBJ2-7
D gene: TRBD1
V gene: TRBV5-1
CDR3 protein: CASSLSGQAYEQYF
CDR3 DNA: TGCGCCAGCAGCTTGTCGGGACAGGCCTACGAGCAGTACTTC